The clone carrying this TCR beta chain is classed as medium-sized. The antigen is unknown. Trimming removed 5 bases at V and 3 bases at J, with 21 bases between. The CDR3 spans 17 residues. The V gene's germline CDR1 is SEHNR and CDR2 FQNEAQ (reference sequence). The data derive from a study of spatial heterogeneity in lung cancer. Broader study findings: It was found that expanded intratumoral alpha and beta TCR counts tracked tumor mutation counts.

Time point reported: sample taken at primary tumor resection. TCRdb reprocessed the 5' RACE reads via MiXCR and lists one record per CDR3 protein. There are 2,700 or so distinct CDR3 sequences in the sample; about 5.5% occur only once, and approximately 20% lies in the top ten. This specimen was lung tumor tissue, taken at surgery. This chain joins TRBV7-9 and TRBJ2-3; D unresolved. This receptor was identified in a male donor with early-stage non-small cell lung cancer. In DNA, the CDR3 is TGTGCCAGCAGCCCCACCCCAGTAGCATTTTGGACAGATACGCAGTATTTT. This translates into CASSPTPVAFWTDTQYF. The entire variable domain, with the rest obtained from reference TRBV7-9 and TRBJ2-3, is as follows: DTGVSQNPRHKITKRGQNVTFRCDPISEHNRLYWYRQTLGQGPEFLTYFQNEAQLEKSRLLSDRFSAERPKGSFSTLEIQRTEQGDSAMYLCASSPTPVAFWTDTQYFGPGTRLTVL.